The T cell receptor beta chain described here comes from a study of cytomegalovirus exposure and HLA in healthy donors. In the study overall: Unique TCRs numbering about 85 million, obtained from HLA-typed donors, made up an early data release. The study, taken as a whole, reports: Sequence variants that were highly shared formed a cluster that was likely a sequencing artifact. Reportedly, fewer N-insertions than the approximately 690-donor mean appeared in an Asian-associated ancestry cluster in a later analysis.

PCR primers comprised 60 Vbeta and 13 Jbeta primers. The table came from immunoSEQ multiplex PCR; TCRdb's copy has only in-frame clones and leaves some out. This sample carries some 170,000 clones, 75% to 85% of them seen once, and the ten largest clones take roughly 3.5%. On this clone itself: What it recognizes is unknown.

Germline CDR1 SGHNT, CDR2 YYREEE (reference sequence). V dropped 4 bases and J dropped 7 bases, with 8 bases sitting between them. There are 12 residues in the CDR3. Material: PBMCs. The TCR comes from a woman aged 55-69 years in good health and CMV-seropositive. V gene TRBV5-4 combines with J gene TRBJ2-2; D not resolved. The CDR3 loop is CASSATGGELFF. The CDR3, as DNA: TGTGCCAGCAGCGCAACGGGCGGGGAGCTGTTTTTT.